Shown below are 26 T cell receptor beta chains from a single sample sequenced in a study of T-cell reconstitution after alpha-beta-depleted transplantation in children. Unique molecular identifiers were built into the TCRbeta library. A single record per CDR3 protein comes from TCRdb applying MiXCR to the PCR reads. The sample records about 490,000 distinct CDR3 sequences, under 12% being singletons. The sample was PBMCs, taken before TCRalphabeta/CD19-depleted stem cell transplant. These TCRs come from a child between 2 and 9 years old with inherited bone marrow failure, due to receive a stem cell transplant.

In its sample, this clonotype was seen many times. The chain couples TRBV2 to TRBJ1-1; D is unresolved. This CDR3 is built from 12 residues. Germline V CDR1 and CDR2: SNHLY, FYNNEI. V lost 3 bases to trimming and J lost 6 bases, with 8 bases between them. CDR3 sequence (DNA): TGTGCCAGCAGTGAGTGGGCGTCTGAAGCTTTCTTT. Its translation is CASSEWASEAFF.

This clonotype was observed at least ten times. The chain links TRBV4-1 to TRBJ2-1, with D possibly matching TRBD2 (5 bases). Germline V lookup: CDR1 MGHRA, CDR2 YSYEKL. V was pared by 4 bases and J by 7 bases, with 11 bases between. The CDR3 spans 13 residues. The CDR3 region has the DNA TGCGCCAGCAGCCTACGACTAAGGAATGAGCAGTTCTTC. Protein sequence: CASSLRLRNEQFF.

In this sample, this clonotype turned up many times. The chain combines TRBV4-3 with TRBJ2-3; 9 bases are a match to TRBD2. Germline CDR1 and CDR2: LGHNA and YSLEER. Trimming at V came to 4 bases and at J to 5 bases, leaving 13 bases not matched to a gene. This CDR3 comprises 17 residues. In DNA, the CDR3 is TGCGCCAGCAGCCTCTTACTAGCTAGCGGGACGGGAGATACGCAGTATTTT. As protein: CASSLLLASGTGDTQYF.

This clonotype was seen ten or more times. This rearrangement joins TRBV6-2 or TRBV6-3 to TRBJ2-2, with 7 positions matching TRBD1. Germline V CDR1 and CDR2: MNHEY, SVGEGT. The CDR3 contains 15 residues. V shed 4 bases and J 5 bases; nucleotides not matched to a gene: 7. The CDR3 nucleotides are TGTGCCAGCAGTTCCTTAGACAGGGTTACCGGGGAGCTGTTTTTT. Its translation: CASSSLDRVTGELFF.

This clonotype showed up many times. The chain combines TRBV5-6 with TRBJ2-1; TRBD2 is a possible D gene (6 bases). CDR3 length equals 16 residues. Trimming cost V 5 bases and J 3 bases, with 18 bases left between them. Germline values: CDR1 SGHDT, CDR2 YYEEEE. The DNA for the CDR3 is TGTGCCAGCAGGGGGGGTGGTTTGACCTTCTACAATGAGCAGTTCTTC. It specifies CASRGGGLTFYNEQFF.

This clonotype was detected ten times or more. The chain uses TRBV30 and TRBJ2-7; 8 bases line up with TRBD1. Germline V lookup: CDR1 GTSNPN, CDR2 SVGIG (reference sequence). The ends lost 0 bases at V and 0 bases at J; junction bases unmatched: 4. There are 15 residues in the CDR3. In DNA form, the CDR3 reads TGTGCCTGGAGTGTGCGGACAGGGTTCTCCTACGAGCAGTACTTC. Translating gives CAWSVRTGFSYEQYF.

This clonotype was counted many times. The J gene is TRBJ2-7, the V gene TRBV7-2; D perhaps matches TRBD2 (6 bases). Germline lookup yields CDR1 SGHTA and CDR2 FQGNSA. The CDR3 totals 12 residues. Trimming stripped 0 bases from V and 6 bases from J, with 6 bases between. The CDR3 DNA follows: TGTGCCAGCAGCTTAGCGGGACTCGAGCAGTACTTC. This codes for CASSLAGLEQYF.

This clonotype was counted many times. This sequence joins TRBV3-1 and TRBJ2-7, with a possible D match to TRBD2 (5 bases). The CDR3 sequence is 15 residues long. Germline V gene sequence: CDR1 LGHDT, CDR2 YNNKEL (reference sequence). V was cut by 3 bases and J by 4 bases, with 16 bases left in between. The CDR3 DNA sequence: TGTGCCAGCAGCCATTGGCCGCGTCAGCGGTACGAGCAGTACTTC. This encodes CASSHWPRQRYEQYF.

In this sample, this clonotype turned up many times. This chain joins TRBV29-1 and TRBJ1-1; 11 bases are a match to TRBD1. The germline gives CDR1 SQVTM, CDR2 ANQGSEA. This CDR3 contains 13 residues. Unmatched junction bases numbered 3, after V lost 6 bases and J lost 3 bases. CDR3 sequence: CSVGGQGDTEAFF. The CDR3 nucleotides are TGCAGCGTGGGGGGACAGGGGGACACTGAAGCTTTCTTT.

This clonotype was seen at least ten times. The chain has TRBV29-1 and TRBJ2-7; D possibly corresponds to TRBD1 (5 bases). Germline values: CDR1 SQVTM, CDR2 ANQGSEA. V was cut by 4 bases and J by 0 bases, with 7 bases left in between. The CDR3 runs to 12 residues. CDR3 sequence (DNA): TGCAGCGTTGCCGACAGCTCCTACGAGCAGTACTTC. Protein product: CSVADSSYEQYF.

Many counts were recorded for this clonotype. The CDR3 region is CASSLYTEQYF. The CDR3 region has the DNA TGTGCCAGCAGCTTATACACCGAGCAGTACTTC. V and J are TRBV7-2 and TRBJ2-7, with no clear D. Trimming took off 2 bases at V and 6 bases at J, with 5 bases between the two ends. Per the germline V gene, CDR1 is SGHTA and CDR2 is FQGNSA. CDR3 size: 11 residues.

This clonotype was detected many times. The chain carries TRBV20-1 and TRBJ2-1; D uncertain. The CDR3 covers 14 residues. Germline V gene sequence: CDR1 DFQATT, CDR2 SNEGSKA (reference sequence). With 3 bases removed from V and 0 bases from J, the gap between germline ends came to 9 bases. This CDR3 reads CSARVSPSYNEQFF. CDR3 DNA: TGCAGTGCTAGGGTTAGTCCCTCCTACAATGAGCAGTTCTTC.

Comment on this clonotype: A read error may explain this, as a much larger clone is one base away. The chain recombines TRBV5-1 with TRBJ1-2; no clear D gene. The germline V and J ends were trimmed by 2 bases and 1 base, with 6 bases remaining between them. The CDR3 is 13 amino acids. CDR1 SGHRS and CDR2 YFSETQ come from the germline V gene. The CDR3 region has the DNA TGCGCCAGCAGCTTTGACAATAACTATGGCTACACCTTC. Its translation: CASSFDNNYGYTF. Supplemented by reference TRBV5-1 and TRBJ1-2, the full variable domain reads KAGVTQTPRYLIKTRGQQVTLSCSPISGHRSVSWYQQTPGQGLQFLFEYFSETQRNKGNFPGRFSGRQFSNSRSEMNVSTLELGDSALYLCASSFDNNYGYTFGSGTRLTVV.

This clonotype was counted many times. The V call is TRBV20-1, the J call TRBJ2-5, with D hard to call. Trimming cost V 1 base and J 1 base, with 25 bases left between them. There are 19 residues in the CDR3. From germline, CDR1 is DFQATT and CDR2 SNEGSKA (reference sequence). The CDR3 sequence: CSARGLPPTQAPLQETQYF. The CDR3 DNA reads TGCAGTGCTAGAGGACTTCCCCCGACGCAGGCACCGCTCCAAGAGACCCAGTACTTC.

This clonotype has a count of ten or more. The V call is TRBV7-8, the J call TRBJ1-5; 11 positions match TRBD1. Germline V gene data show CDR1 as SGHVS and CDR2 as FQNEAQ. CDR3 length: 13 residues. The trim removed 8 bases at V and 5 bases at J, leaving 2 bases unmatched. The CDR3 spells CASGGQGDQPQHF. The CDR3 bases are TGTGCCAGCGGGGGACAGGGGGATCAGCCCCAGCATTTT.

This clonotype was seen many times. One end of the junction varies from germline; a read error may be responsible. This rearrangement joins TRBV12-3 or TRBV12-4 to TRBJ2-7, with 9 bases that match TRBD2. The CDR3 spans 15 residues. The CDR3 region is CASSVAGAISYEQYF. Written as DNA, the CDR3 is TGTGCCAGCAGTGTAGCGGGGGCCATCTCCTACGAGCAGTACTTC.

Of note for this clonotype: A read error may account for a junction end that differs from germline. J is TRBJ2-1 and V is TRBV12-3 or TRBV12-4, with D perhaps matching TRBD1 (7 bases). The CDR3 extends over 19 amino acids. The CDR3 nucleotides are TGTACCAGCAGTTTAGAGTTTGAGCGGGCACAGGGGCCCTACAATGAGCAGTTCTTC. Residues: CTSSLEFERAQGPYNEQFF.

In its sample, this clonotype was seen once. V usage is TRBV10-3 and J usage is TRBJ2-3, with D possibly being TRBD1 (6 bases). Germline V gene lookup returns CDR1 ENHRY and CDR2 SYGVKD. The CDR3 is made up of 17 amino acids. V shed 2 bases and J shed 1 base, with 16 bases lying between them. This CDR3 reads CAISEAAGARGTDTQYF. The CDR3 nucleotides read TGTGCCATCAGTGAGGCGGCAGGGGCGAGGGGCACAGATACGCAGTATTTT.

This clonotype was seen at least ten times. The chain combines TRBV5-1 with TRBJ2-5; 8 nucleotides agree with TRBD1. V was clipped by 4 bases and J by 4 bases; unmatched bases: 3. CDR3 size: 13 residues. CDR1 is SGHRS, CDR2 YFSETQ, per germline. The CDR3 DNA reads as TGCGCCAGCAGCCAACAGGGGGGAGAGACCCAGTACTTC. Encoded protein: CASSQQGGETQYF.

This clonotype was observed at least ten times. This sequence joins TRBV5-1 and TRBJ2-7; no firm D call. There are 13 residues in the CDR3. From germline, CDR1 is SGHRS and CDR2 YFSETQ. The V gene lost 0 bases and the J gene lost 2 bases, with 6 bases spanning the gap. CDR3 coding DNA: TGCGCCAGCAGCTTGGAACAGCCCTACGAGCAGTACTTC. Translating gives CASSLEQPYEQYF.

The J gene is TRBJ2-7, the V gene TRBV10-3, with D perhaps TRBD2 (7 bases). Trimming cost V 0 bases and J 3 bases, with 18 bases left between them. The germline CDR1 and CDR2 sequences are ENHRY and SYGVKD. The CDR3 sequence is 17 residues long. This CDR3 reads CAISESTTGTTNYEQYF. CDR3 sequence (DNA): TGTGCCATCAGTGAGTCTACCACAGGGACTACGAACTACGAGCAGTACTTC.

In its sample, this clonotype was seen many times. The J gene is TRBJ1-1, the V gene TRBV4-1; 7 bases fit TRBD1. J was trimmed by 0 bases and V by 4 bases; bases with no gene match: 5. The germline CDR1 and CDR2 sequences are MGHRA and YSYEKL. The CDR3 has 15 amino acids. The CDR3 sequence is CASSPGQGVNTEAFF. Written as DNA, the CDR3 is TGCGCCAGCAGCCCGGGCCAGGGGGTGAACACTGAAGCTTTCTTT.

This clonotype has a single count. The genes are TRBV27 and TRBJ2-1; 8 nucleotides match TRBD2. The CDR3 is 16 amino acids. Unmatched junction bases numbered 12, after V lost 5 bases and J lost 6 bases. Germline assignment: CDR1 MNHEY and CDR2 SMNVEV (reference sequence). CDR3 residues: CASSLSPGTRFNEQFF. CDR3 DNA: TGTGCCAGCAGTCTAAGTCCCGGGACTAGGTTCAATGAGCAGTTCTTC.

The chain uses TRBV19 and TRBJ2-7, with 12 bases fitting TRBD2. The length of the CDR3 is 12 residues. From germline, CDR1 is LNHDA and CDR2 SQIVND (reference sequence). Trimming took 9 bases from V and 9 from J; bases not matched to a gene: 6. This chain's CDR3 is CASGTSGPPQYF. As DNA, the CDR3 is TGTGCCAGCGGGACTAGCGGGCCTCCGCAGTACTTC.

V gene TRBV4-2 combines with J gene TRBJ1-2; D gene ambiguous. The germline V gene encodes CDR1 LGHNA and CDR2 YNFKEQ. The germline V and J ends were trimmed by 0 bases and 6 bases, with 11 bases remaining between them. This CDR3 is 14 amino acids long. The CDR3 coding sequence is TGTGCCAGCAGCCAAGAGCGCAGTACCCATGGCTACACCTTC. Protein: CASSQERSTHGYTF.

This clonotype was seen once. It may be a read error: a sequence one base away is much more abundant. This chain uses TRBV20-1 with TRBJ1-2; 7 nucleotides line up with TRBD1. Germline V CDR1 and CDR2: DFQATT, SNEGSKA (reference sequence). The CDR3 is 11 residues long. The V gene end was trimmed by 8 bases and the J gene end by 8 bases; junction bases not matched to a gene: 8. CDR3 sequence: CSTAFRGGYTF. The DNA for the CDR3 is TGCAGTACCGCATTCAGGGGGGGCTACACCTTC.